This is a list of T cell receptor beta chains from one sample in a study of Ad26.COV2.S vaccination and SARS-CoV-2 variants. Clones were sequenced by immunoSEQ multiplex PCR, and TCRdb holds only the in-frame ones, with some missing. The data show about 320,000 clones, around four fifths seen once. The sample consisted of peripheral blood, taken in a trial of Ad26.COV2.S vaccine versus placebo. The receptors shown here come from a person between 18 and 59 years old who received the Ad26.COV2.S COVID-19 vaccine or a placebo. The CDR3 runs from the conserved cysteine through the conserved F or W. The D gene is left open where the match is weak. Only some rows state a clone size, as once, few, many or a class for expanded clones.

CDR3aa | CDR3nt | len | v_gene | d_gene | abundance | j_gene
CASSPQGGPMNTEAFF | TGCGCCAGCAGCCCGCAGGGGGGGCCCATGAACACTGAAGCTTTCTTT | 16 | TRBV5-1 | TRBD1 | - | TRBJ1-1
CASSGLITGVNSPLHF | TGTGCCAGCAGTGGTTTGATAACAGGGGTTAATTCACCCCTCCACTTT | 16 | TRBV6-1 | TRBD1 | - | TRBJ1-6
CASSHRGLAGTQYF | TGTGCCAGCAGCCACAGAGGACTAGCGGGGACGCAGTATTTT | 14 | TRBV7-2 | TRBD2 | - | TRBJ2-3
CASSSLDQPQHF | TGTGCCAGCAGTTCCCTCGATCAGCCCCAGCATTTT | 12 | TRBV12-3/TRBV12-4 | - | - | TRBJ1-5
CASSTGVNTQYF | TGTGCCAGCAGCACAGGGGTAAATACGCAGTATTTT | 12 | TRBV7-9 | TRBD1 | - | TRBJ2-3
CASSIQQGFSGNTIYF | TGTGCCAGCAGCATTCAACAGGGATTCTCTGGAAACACCATATATTTT | 16 | TRBV11-2 | - | - | TRBJ1-3
CASSMTEEGTEAFF | TGTGCCAGTAGTATGACAGAAGAGGGGACTGAAGCTTTCTTT | 14 | TRBV19 | - | - | TRBJ1-1
CASSLDQAGFGELFF | TGTGCCAGCAGCTTAGATCAAGCGGGGTTCGGGGAGCTGTTTTTT | 15 | TRBV7-9 | TRBD2 | - | TRBJ2-2
CASSLGQRSVSPQHF | TGTGCCAGCAGTTTAGGACAGCGTTCCGTGTCACCCCAGCATTTT | 15 | TRBV28 | - | - | TRBJ1-5
CASSPGVGWETQYF | TGTGCCAGCAGCCCCGGGGTAGGATGGGAGACCCAGTACTTC | 14 | TRBV9 | - | - | TRBJ2-5
CASSPGLNTGELFF | TGTGCCAGCAGCCCGGGACTGAACACCGGGGAGCTGTTTTTT | 14 | TRBV13 | - | once | TRBJ2-2
CASSQEVDGFTEAFF | TGCGCCAGCAGCCAAGAGGTAGACGGGTTCACTGAAGCTTTCTTT | 15 | TRBV4-1 | - | - | TRBJ1-1
CASSQGGKNTEAFF | TGTGCCAGCAGCCAAGGAGGGAAGAACACTGAAGCTTTCTTT | 14 | TRBV3-1/TRBV3-2 | - | - | TRBJ1-1
CASSFVNSPLHF | TGTGCCAGCAGCTTTGTCAATTCACCCCTCCACTTT | 12 | TRBV7-2 | - | - | TRBJ1-6
CASSLDSRNYGYTF | TGCGCCAGCAGCTTGGACAGCCGAAACTATGGCTACACCTTC | 14 | TRBV5-1 | - | - | TRBJ1-2
CASSYSSTNQPQHF | TGTGCCAGCAGTTACTCGAGCACCAATCAGCCCCAGCATTTT | 14 | TRBV6-5 | - | few | TRBJ1-5
CASSQGGGTGGREQFF | TGTGCCAGCAGCCAAGGAGGGGGGACAGGGGGAAGAGAGCAGTTCTTC | 16 | TRBV3-1/TRBV3-2 | TRBD1 | once | TRBJ2-1
CAWSVRQQPQHF | TGTGCCTGGAGTGTACGGCAACAGCCCCAGCATTTT | 12 | TRBV30 | - | - | TRBJ1-5
CASKPGQGNSPLHF | TGTGCCAGCAAGCCGGGACAGGGTAATTCACCCCTCCACTTT | 14 | TRBV27 | TRBD1 | - | TRBJ1-6
CASIPRGRDYGYTF | TGTGCCAGCATCCCCCGGGGACGGGACTATGGCTACACCTTC | 14 | TRBV28 | - | - | TRBJ1-2
CARRRTDSYEQYF | TGTGCCAGAAGACGGACTGACTCCTACGAGCAGTACTTC | 13 | TRBV2 | - | once | TRBJ2-7
CASSPEPGRGGSEQYF | TGCGCCAGCAGCCCAGAACCTGGCAGGGGGGGAAGCGAGCAGTACTTC | 16 | TRBV4-1 | - | - | TRBJ2-7
CASRTGVDDGYTF | TGTGCCAGTAGGACAGGGGTAGACGATGGCTACACCTTC | 13 | TRBV28 | TRBD1 | - | TRBJ1-2
CASSSEDIYYGYTF | TGTGCCAGCAGTTCCGAGGACATCTATTATGGCTACACCTTC | 14 | TRBV6-5 | - | once | TRBJ1-2
CASSPMRAGELFF | TGTGCCAGCTCACCAATGCGAGCCGGGGAGCTGTTTTTT | 13 | TRBV18 | - | once | TRBJ2-2
CASWGAMNTEAFF | TGTGCCAGCTGGGGGGCCATGAACACTGAAGCTTTCTTT | 13 | TRBV6-5 | - | - | TRBJ1-1
CASSSGTSGVADTQYF | TGTGCCAGCAGCTCGGGGACTAGCGGGGTGGCAGATACGCAGTATTTT | 16 | TRBV5-4 | TRBD2 | - | TRBJ2-3
CASSLLRNTEAFF | TGTGCCAGCAGTCTACTAAGGAACACTGAAGCTTTCTTT | 13 | TRBV6-5 | - | - | TRBJ1-1
CASSPGLISGTDTQYF | TGTGCCAGCAGCCCGGGTCTAATTTCCGGAACAGATACGCAGTATTTT | 16 | TRBV14 | - | once | TRBJ2-3
CASGLVVNTGELFF | TGTGCTAGTGGTTTGGTGGTCAACACCGGGGAGCTGTTTTTT | 14 | TRBV12-5 | - | - | TRBJ2-2
CASSPTGDGSRDYGYTF | TGTGCCAGCAGCCCAACAGGAGACGGTTCTCGGGACTATGGCTACACCTTC | 17 | TRBV5-4 | - | - | TRBJ1-2
CASSDVVRGRNTIYF | TGTGCCAGCAGCGATGTAGTGAGGGGGAGAAACACCATATATTTT | 15 | TRBV9 | - | - | TRBJ1-3
CASSTGTSGSYNEQFF | TGTGCCAGCAGCACTGGGACTAGCGGGAGCTACAATGAGCAGTTCTTC | 16 | TRBV7-9 | TRBD2 | few | TRBJ2-1
CASSRAARENSPLHF | TGTGCCAGCAGCCGGGCGGCAAGGGAGAATTCACCCCTCCACTTT | 15 | TRBV11-2 | - | - | TRBJ1-6
CASSRQGYGYTF | TGTGCCAGCTCTAGACAGGGTTATGGCTACACCTTC | 12 | TRBV19 | TRBD1 | - | TRBJ1-2
CASSFYSTEKLFF | TGTGCCAGCAGCTTTTATTCCACTGAAAAACTGTTTTTT | 13 | TRBV11-2 | - | - | TRBJ1-4
CASSLDPGGTEAFF | TGCGCCAGCAGCTTGGACCCAGGGGGGACTGAAGCTTTCTTT | 14 | TRBV5-1 | TRBD1 | - | TRBJ1-1
CASSFTGYTDTQYF | TGTGCCAGCAGCTTTACAGGTTACACAGATACGCAGTATTTT | 14 | TRBV7-9 | - | - | TRBJ2-3
CASSLRGGGSATHNEQFF | TGTGCCAGCAGCTTAAGGGGTGGGGGCTCGGCTACCCACAATGAGCAGTTCTTC | 18 | TRBV7-3 | - | - | TRBJ2-1
CASRGGKETQYF | TGTGCCAGCAGAGGGGGAAAAGAGACCCAGTACTTC | 12 | TRBV2 | - | - | TRBJ2-5
CASSQGPGASQETQYF | TGCGCCAGCAGCCAAGGTCCGGGAGCCTCCCAAGAGACCCAGTACTTC | 16 | TRBV4-1 | - | - | TRBJ2-5
CSVATGTGLSYEQYF | TGCAGCGTTGCGACCGGGACAGGGCTTAGCTACGAGCAGTACTTC | 15 | TRBV29-1 | TRBD1 | few | TRBJ2-7
CASNHDRTNTEAFF | TGTGCCAGCAACCATGACAGGACGAACACTGAAGCTTTCTTT | 14 | TRBV6-5 | - | - | TRBJ1-1
CASSGQGTGELFF | TGTGCCAGCAGCGGACAGGGGACCGGGGAGCTGTTTTTT | 13 | TRBV14 | TRBD1 | - | TRBJ2-2
CASSDSKNIQYF | TGTGCCAGCAGTGACTCCAAAAACATTCAGTACTTC | 12 | TRBV2 | - | - | TRBJ2-4
CASSQDIGWNEKLFF | TGTGCCAGCAGCCAAGATATAGGGTGGAATGAAAAACTGTTTTTT | 15 | TRBV4-2 | - | - | TRBJ1-4
CASSVARGGNTGELFF | TGTGCCAGCAGCGTAGCCAGGGGCGGTAACACCGGGGAGCTGTTTTTT | 16 | TRBV9 | - | - | TRBJ2-2
CASSHADRGLQETQYF | TGTGCCAGCAGCCATGCCGACAGGGGGCTGCAAGAGACCCAGTACTTC | 16 | TRBV3-1/TRBV3-2 | TRBD1 | - | TRBJ2-5
CASSILPGKNIQYF | TGTGCCAGTAGTATTTTACCCGGCAAAAACATTCAGTACTTC | 14 | TRBV19 | - | - | TRBJ2-4
CASSRNYGYTF | TGTGCCAGCAGCCGAAACTATGGCTACACCTTC | 11 | TRBV12-3/TRBV12-4 | - | - | TRBJ1-2
CASSYISGYHNEQFF | TGTGCCAGCAGTTACATTAGCGGATACCACAATGAGCAGTTCTTC | 15 | TRBV6-5 | - | - | TRBJ2-1
CASSLGSSSSGNTIYF | TGTGCCAGCAGCTTAGGTAGCAGCAGCTCTGGAAACACCATATATTTT | 16 | TRBV11-2 | - | - | TRBJ1-3
CASSPGGRETQYF | TGTGCCAGCAGTCCGGGGGGACGGGAGACCCAGTACTTC | 13 | TRBV6-5 | TRBD2 | - | TRBJ2-5
CASSLAEGSYNSPLHF | TGTGCCAGCAGTTTAGCGGAGGGATCCTATAATTCACCCCTCCACTTT | 16 | TRBV28 | - | - | TRBJ1-6
CASSSTPGLAKNIQYF | TGTGCCAGCAGCTCTACACCAGGACTAGCCAAAAACATTCAGTACTTC | 16 | TRBV7-2 | - | - | TRBJ2-4
CASSWEGGNTEAFF | TGTGCCAGCAGTTGGGAGGGCGGGAACACTGAAGCTTTCTTT | 14 | TRBV27 | - | - | TRBJ1-1
CASSLETNPNFSGANVLTF | TGTGCTAGCAGCTTAGAAACCAATCCTAACTTCTCTGGGGCCAACGTCCTGACTTTC | 19 | TRBV7-7 | - | - | TRBJ2-6